The next 2 T cell receptor beta chains were all read from a single sample in a study of cytomegalovirus exposure and HLA in healthy donors. In the PCR, 60 Vbeta and 13 Jbeta primers were used. Assay: immunoSEQ multiplex PCR; the TCRdb copy retains only in-frame clones and omits some. Of some 200,000 clones in the sample, around four fifths were seen once. Sequencing was done on a sample of PBMCs. Receptor source: a woman aged 18-29 years in good health and CMV-seronegative.

The genes are TRBV7-9 and TRBJ1-4; D is ambiguous. V was clipped by 1 base and J by 8 bases, with 11 bases between them. The CDR3 runs 14 residues. Germline V gives CDR1 SEHNR, CDR2 FQNEAQ (reference sequence). The CDR3 loop reads CASSLGSKEEKLFF. The CDR3 nucleotides are TGTGCCAGCAGCTTAGGGTCTAAAGAGGAAAAACTGTTTTTT.

The chain combines TRBV6-5 with TRBJ2-7; tentative D call: TRBD1 (6 bases). Germline CDR1 and CDR2: MNHEY and SVGAGI. The CDR3 extends over 15 amino acids. The V and J ends lost 6 bases and 0 bases respectively, with 15 bases between them. CDR3 residues: CASREPGVLSYEQYF. CDR3 DNA: TGTGCCAGCAGGGAACCAGGGGTGCTCTCCTACGAGCAGTACTTC.